This T cell receptor (beta chain) originates from a study of T cell responses to AZD1222 COVID-19 vaccine. The data were produced by immunoSEQ multiplex PCR, yet TCRdb's version contains in-frame clones alone and is incomplete. The repertoire holds some 150,000 clones, 75% to 95% seen once, with approximately 2.7% in the top ten. With respect to this clone: Its cognate antigen is unknown.

Overall study findings and caveats: Seropositive AZD1222 recipients at baseline numbered only five to seven.

Germline loops: CDR1 MDHEN, CDR2 SYDVKM. There are 14 residues in the CDR3. Trimming removed 5 bases from V and 1 base from J, with 9 bases in between. The source was peripheral blood, collected on day 0 of MenACWY control vaccination. The chain couples TRBV28 to TRBJ2-1; D is ambiguous. This sequence was found in an adult in good health. Here the CDR3 reads CASSIRRSYNEQFF. The CDR3 DNA is TGTGCCAGCAGTATCCGACGGTCCTACAATGAGCAGTTCTTC.